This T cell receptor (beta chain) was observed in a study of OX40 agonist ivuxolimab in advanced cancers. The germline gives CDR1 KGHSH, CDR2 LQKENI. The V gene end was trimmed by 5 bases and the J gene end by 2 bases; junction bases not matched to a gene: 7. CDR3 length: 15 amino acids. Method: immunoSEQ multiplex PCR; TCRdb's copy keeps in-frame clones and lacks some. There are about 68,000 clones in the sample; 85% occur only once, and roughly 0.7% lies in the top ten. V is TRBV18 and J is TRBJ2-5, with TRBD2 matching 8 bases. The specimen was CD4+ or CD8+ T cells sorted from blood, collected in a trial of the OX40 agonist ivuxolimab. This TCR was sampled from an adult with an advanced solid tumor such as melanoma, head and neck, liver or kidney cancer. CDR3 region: CASSAGLVGQETQYF. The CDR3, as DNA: TGTGCCAGCTCAGCGGGACTAGTAGGACAAGAGACCCAGTACTTC. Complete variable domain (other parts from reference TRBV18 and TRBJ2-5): NAGVMQNPRHLVRRRGQEARLRCSPMKGHSHVYWYRQLPEEGLKFMVYLQKENIIDESGMPKERFSAEFPKEGPSILRIQQVVRGDSAAYFCASSAGLVGQETQYFGPGTRLLVL.